The T cell receptor beta chain described here comes from a study of blood T cells in healthy people across ages. Whole-study results and caveats: The CMV status of each donor remained undetermined, and this could have confounded shifts in expanded clonotypes.

Regarding this clonotype: Its antigen is unknown.

Trimming removed 7 bases from V and 7 bases from J, with 19 bases in between. CDR3 size: 14 residues. The study isolated at least 6.5 million PBMCs from each sample. Extracted total RNA amounted to at least 6 micrograms for each sample. The use of a sample-barcoded 5' primer and a J-beta primer mix characterized a second PCR of about 6 to 12 cycles. TCRdb reprocessed the 5' RACE reads via MiXCR and lists one record per CDR3 protein. The sample includes around 2 million distinct CDR3 sequences, about 39% of them seen just once. The sequenced material came from blood. V and J are TRBV12-3 or TRBV12-4 and TRBJ1-2; tentatively, D is TRBD1 (6 bases). The source of this sequence is a human donor in good health. CDR3 amino acids: CASTPNRVFSGYTF. The CDR3, as DNA: TGTGCCAGCACCCCAAACAGGGTTTTTTCTGGCTACACCTTC.